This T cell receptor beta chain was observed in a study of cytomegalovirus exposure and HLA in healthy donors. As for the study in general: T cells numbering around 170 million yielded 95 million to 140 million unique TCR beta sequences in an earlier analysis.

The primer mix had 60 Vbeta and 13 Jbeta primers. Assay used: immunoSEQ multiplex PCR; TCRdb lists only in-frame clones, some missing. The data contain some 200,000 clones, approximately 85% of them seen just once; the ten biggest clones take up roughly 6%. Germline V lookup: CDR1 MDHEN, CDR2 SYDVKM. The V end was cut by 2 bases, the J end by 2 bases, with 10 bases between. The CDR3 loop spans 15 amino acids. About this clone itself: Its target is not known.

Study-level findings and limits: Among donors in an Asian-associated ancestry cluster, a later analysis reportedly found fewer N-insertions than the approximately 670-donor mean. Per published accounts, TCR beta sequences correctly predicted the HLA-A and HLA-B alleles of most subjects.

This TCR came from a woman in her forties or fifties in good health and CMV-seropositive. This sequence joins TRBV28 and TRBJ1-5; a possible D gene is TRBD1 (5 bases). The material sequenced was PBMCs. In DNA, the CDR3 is TGTGCCAGCAGTTTAGAAGGGGAAGGCAATCAGCCCCAGCATTTT. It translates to CASSLEGEGNQPQHF.